One sample yielded the 19 T cell receptor beta chains listed below, sequenced in a study of T cell repertoires in cytomegalovirus infection. These receptors have no known antigen. MiXCR was run by TCRdb on the reads, yielding one entry per CDR3 protein. The sample lists tens of thousands of distinct CDR3 sequences; 20% to 25% were seen once. The specimen was PBMCs, sequenced either directly or after in vitro stimulation (not recorded which). These receptors were collected from a human donor in good health (CMV status not recorded). Some clones in this sample may be carry-over from other donors' samples.

Comments on this clonotype: One end of the junction fails to match germline, which may point to a read error. V is TRBV7-9 and J is TRBJ2-7, with D possibly being TRBD2 (5 bases). CDR3 size: 15 residues. Looked up from germline, CDR1 is SEHNR and CDR2 is FQNEAQ (reference sequence). In DNA form, the CDR3 reads TGTGCCAACAGCTTAGTAAGAGGGATAGGCTACGAGCAGTACTTC. This encodes CANSLVRGIGYEQYF.

The chain links TRBV19 to TRBJ2-7; possible D gene TRBD1, 7 bases. V was shortened by 3 bases and J by 2 bases, with 14 bases between the two germline ends. This CDR3 is built from 15 residues. CDR1 LNHDA and CDR2 SQIVND come from the germline V gene (reference sequence). CDR3 loop: CASSIRGDSAYEQYF. CDR3 coding DNA: TGTGCCAGTAGTATCAGGGGGGATAGCGCCTACGAGCAGTACTTC.

This clonotype was detected ten times or more. The chain combines TRBV7-8 with TRBJ2-7, with D possibly being TRBD1 or TRBD2 (6 bases each). V lost 2 bases and J 0 bases, leaving 14 bases between the germline ends. This CDR3 is 16 amino acids long. The germline V gene encodes CDR1 SGHVS and CDR2 FQNEAQ. The DNA for the CDR3 is TGTGCCAGCAGCTTACGGGGGACAACTGGCTCCTACGAGCAGTACTTC. The encoded protein is CASSLRGTTGSYEQYF. Combining the CDR3 with reference TRBV7-8 and TRBJ2-7 gives the whole variable domain GAGVSQSPRYKVAKRGQDVALRCDPISGHVSLFWYQQALGQGPEFLTYFQNEAQLDKSGLPSDRFFAERPEGSVSTLKIQRTQQEDSAVYLCASSLRGTTGSYEQYFGPGTRLTVT.

This clonotype was seen many times. V usage is TRBV7-2 and J usage is TRBJ2-1; D is unresolved. The germline V gene has CDR1 SGHTA and CDR2 FQGNSA. The CDR3 contains 14 residues. Trimming cost V 1 base and J 0 bases, with 4 bases left between them. As DNA, the CDR3 is TGTGCCAGCAGCTTAGGACTCTCCTACAATGAGCAGTTCTTC. As protein: CASSLGLSYNEQFF.

The V call is TRBV30, the J call TRBJ1-2, with a possible D match to TRBD1 (5 bases). Trimming shortened V by 6 bases and J by 4 bases, and 6 bases separated the two germline ends. Germline loops: CDR1 GTSNPN, CDR2 SVGIG (reference sequence). The CDR3 is 10 residues long. CDR3 region: CACDSYGYTF. The CDR3 nucleotides read TGTGCCTGCGACAGCTATGGCTACACCTTC.

In its sample, this clonotype was seen a few times. This rearrangement joins TRBV12-3 or TRBV12-4 to TRBJ1-3; D gene unclear. Deletions cut 8 bases from V and 0 bases from J, with 8 bases between. CDR3 length: 13 amino acids. Here the CDR3 DNA reads TGTGCCAGCTCGGCCTACTCTGGAAACACCATATATTTT. It is translated as CASSAYSGNTIYF.

This clonotype occurred many times. This chain uses TRBV19 with TRBJ1-3; 7 bases are shared with TRBD1. In germline, CDR1 is LNHDA, CDR2 SQIVND (reference sequence). The CDR3 sequence is 14 residues long. With 3 bases clipped from V and 8 bases from J, the junction kept 7 bases outside the gene matches. The CDR3 nucleotides are TGTGCCAGTAGTATTCCCGGGACAGAAGACACCATATATTTT. Translating it yields CASSIPGTEDTIYF.

This rearrangement joins TRBV19 to TRBJ2-7; 9 nucleotides line up with TRBD2. Trimming cost V 3 bases and J 0 bases; bases outside gene matches: 3. The CDR3 is 15 residues long. CDR1 LNHDA and CDR2 SQIVND come from the germline V gene (reference sequence). This chain's CDR3 is CASSISGGSSYEQYF. CDR3 DNA sequence: TGTGCCAGTAGTATCAGCGGGGGGTCCTCCTACGAGCAGTACTTC.

The chain is built from TRBV10-3 and TRBJ2-1; TRBD2 agrees at 7 bases. CDR1 and CDR2 (germline): ENHRY, SYGVKD. The CDR3 sequence is 16 residues long. V shed 6 bases, J shed 3 bases, and the junction held 11 bases outside the gene matches. CDR3 sequence (DNA): TGTGCCATCAGCCAAATTGGGGCGGGGGACTACAATGAGCAGTTCTTC. It yields the protein CAISQIGAGDYNEQFF.

This clonotype has ten or more counts. The CDR3 is CASSYTGEAFF. CDR3 sequence (DNA): TGTGCCAGCAGTTACACAGGCGAAGCTTTCTTT. V and J are TRBV12-3 or TRBV12-4 and TRBJ1-1; a weak D match, TRBD1 (5 bases). This CDR3 has 11 amino acids. V lost 4 bases, J lost 8 bases, and 8 bases lay in between.

This clonotype has ten or more counts. The chain recombines TRBV7-2 with TRBJ2-7; the match to TRBD2 covers 13 bases. The CDR3 totals 15 residues. The V segment lost 5 bases and the J segment 6 bases; nucleotides outside the gene matches: 7. CDR1 and CDR2 from the germline V gene are SGHTA and FQGNSA. This chain's CDR3 is CASSKRTSGGSEQYF. The CDR3 region has the DNA TGTGCCAGCAGCAAGAGGACTAGCGGGGGTTCCGAGCAGTACTTC. Full variable domain (remainder filled in from reference TRBV7-2 and TRBJ2-7): GAGVSQSPSNKVTEKGKDVELRCDPISGHTALYWYRQSLGQGLEFLIYFQGNSAPDKSGLPSDRFSAERTGGSVSTLTIQRTQQEDSAVYLCASSKRTSGGSEQYFGPGTRLTVT.

This clonotype was counted only a few times. V usage is TRBV4-1 and J usage is TRBJ1-5; D call uncertain. Trimming cost V 1 base and J 6 bases, with 10 bases left between them. There are 14 residues in the CDR3. The germline CDR1 and CDR2 sequences are MGHRA and YSYEKL. CDR3 region: CASSQVSGSQPQHF. CDR3 sequence (DNA): TGCGCCAGCAGCCAAGTTTCGGGGTCTCAGCCCCAGCATTTT.

Only a few counts were recorded for this clonotype. This chain joins TRBV29-1 and TRBJ2-7; TRBD2 matches at 12 bases. Trimming took 7 bases from V and 3 from J; bases not matched to a gene: 7. Germline V gene lookup returns CDR1 SQVTM and CDR2 ANQGSEA. The CDR3 is 14 residues long. The CDR3 region has the DNA TGCAGCGCCGCCGGGACTAGCGGGCGCTACGAGCAGTACTTC. This translates into CSAAGTSGRYEQYF.

The table lists this clonotype with a few counts. The DNA for the CDR3 is TGTGCCAGCGCCTACCCCAGGGGAGGGGGCTTTCAAGAGACCCAGTACTTC. Translating it yields CASAYPRGGGFQETQYF. The gene calls are TRBV12-3 or TRBV12-4 and TRBJ2-5, with D perhaps being TRBD1 or TRBD2 (7 bases each). This CDR3 comprises 17 residues. V was cut by 8 bases and J by 2 bases, with 24 bases left in between.

The chain joins TRBV11-2 to TRBJ2-7; TRBD2 aligns across 9 bases. V lost 1 base, J lost 2 bases, and 3 bases stayed unmatched. The CDR3 runs 15 residues. Germline V gene lookup returns CDR1 SGHAT and CDR2 FQNNGV. The CDR3 nucleotides read TGTGCCAGCAGCTTAGTCCGCGGGAGGGCCTACGAGCAGTACTTC. Protein: CASSLVRGRAYEQYF.

The chain links TRBV20-1 to TRBJ2-1; 12 bases align to TRBD2. The germline CDR1 and CDR2 sequences are DFQATT and SNEGSKA (reference sequence). J gave up 8 bases and V 6 bases, and 8 bases lay outside the gene matches. This CDR3 contains 14 residues. The CDR3 DNA sequence: TGCAGTGCCCCGACTAGCGGGAGTAGGCATGAGCAGTTCTTC. Its protein product is CSAPTSGSRHEQFF.

This clonotype was detected ten times or more. The V and J genes are TRBV6-2 or TRBV6-3 and TRBJ1-4; D is ambiguous. V was clipped by 6 bases and J by 7 bases, with 15 bases between them. Germline V gene sequence: CDR1 MNHEY, CDR2 SVGEGT. The CDR3 totals 14 residues. The CDR3, as DNA: TGTGCCAGCAGAAGTCCGGGCTTCGGTGAAAAACTGTTTTTT. This encodes CASRSPGFGEKLFF.

This clonotype was found many times. The chain joins TRBV28 to TRBJ2-4, with D possibly matching TRBD2 (5 bases). From germline, CDR1 is MDHEN and CDR2 SYDVKM. CDR3 length equals 12 residues. Deletions cut 7 bases from V and 7 bases from J, with 11 bases between. The DNA for the CDR3 is TGTGCCAGCACGGGTGGCGGGAACATTCAGTACTTC. Translated: CASTGGGNIQYF.

This chain links TRBV12-3 or TRBV12-4 with TRBJ2-5, with D perhaps TRBD2 (5 bases). The CDR3 is 13 amino acids. The ends were cut back, 6 bases at V and 2 bases at J, with 10 bases in the middle. The DNA of the CDR3 is TGTGCCAGCAGGTTGGACTTACAAGAGACCCAGTACTTC. Amino acids: CASRLDLQETQYF.